This TCR beta chain came from a study of T-cell memory formation after mild COVID-19. As for the study in general: Clusters were largely donor specific.

A few counts support this clonotype. V was trimmed by 7 bases and J by 4 bases, leaving 14 bases between them. The V gene's germline CDR1 is MNHEY and CDR2 SVGEGT. The CDR3 runs to 14 residues. TCRdb fed the 5' RACE reads into MiXCR, producing one record per CDR3 protein. In the table there are approximately 260,000 distinct CDR3 sequences, about 17% of which are singletons. Material for sequencing was PBMCs or a T cell subset sorted from them (not recorded which). The sequence was collected from a man younger than 35 who had mild COVID-19 (a few samples of this study predate the infection). Cell type and time point are not known. This chain uses TRBV6-2 or TRBV6-3 with TRBJ2-1; no reliable D call. The CDR3 DNA is TGTGCCAGCAATTTGGCGGTCACGTACAATGAGCAGTTCTTC. It translates to CASNLAVTYNEQFF.